The 25 T cell receptor beta chains below come from one sample, sequenced in a study of glioma-infiltrating T cells after dendritic cell vaccination. The time point was: after dendritic cell vaccination, including at tumor progression/relapse. TCRdb's copy holds only in-frame clones and misses some; the assay was immunoSEQ multiplex PCR. The sample has 72,000 or so clones; around 86% are singletons. The source material was blood, sampled after dendritic cell vaccination. The source of these receptors is a human donor with glioblastoma.

The V gene is TRBV5-1, the J gene TRBJ2-1; D is perhaps TRBD1 (5 bases). Germline V gene sequence: CDR1 SGHRS, CDR2 YFSETQ. Trimming removed 5 bases at V and 0 bases at J, with 9 bases between. The CDR3 runs 14 residues. The CDR3: CASRGQSSYNEQFF. CDR3 DNA: TGCGCCAGCAGGGGGCAGAGCTCCTACAATGAGCAGTTCTTC.

This clone was counted a few times. The J gene is TRBJ2-1, the V gene TRBV15, with a possible D match to TRBD2 (7 bases). CDR1 and CDR2 (germline): LNHNV, YYDKDF (reference sequence). V was cut by 3 bases and J by 3 bases, with 18 bases left in between. This CDR3 is built from 17 residues. The CDR3 DNA is TGTGCCACCAGCAGTTCCTCATGGGGGGGCGTCTACAATGAGCAGTTCTTC. Protein sequence: CATSSSSWGGVYNEQFF.

The gene calls are TRBV27 and TRBJ2-1; D may be TRBD1 (6 bases). From germline, CDR1 is MNHEY and CDR2 SMNVEV (reference sequence). The V gene lost 5 bases and the J gene lost 9 bases, with 20 bases spanning the gap. This CDR3 has 15 residues. The CDR3 is CASSPEPTGWIEQFF. The CDR3 region has the DNA TGTGCCAGCAGTCCCGAACCCACAGGGTGGATTGAGCAGTTCTTC.

This chain connects TRBV6-1 to TRBJ2-5; 10 bases fit TRBD1. Germline assignment: CDR1 MNHNS and CDR2 SASEGT. The CDR3 extends over 17 amino acids. The V and J ends lost 3 bases and 3 bases, in that order; junction bases with no gene match: 10. The CDR3 sequence is CASSDRDRGRGEETQYF. CDR3 in DNA: TGTGCCAGCAGTGATAGGGACAGGGGTAGGGGGGAAGAGACCCAGTACTTC.

This clone was observed a single time. V usage is TRBV15 and J usage is TRBJ2-7, with D maybe TRBD2 (5 bases). CDR1 is LNHNV and CDR2 is YYDKDF in the germline V gene (reference sequence). V lost 0 bases to trimming and J lost 2 bases, with 8 bases between them. The CDR3 runs 14 residues. CDR3 sequence reads: CATSRDPGTYEQYF. The CDR3, as DNA: TGTGCCACCAGCAGAGATCCGGGAACCTACGAGCAGTACTTC.

The chain's CDR3 is CASSSTSGRGDEQFF. The CDR3 nucleotides are TGTGCCAGCAGCTCGACTAGCGGGAGAGGGGATGAGCAGTTCTTC. This chain connects TRBV7-2 to TRBJ2-1; TRBD2 matches 12 bases. Looked up from germline, CDR1 is SGHTA and CDR2 is FQGNSA. This CDR3 is built from 15 residues. The ends lost 4 bases at V and 8 bases at J; junction bases unmatched: 6. Full variable domain (rest looked up from reference TRBV7-2 and TRBJ2-1): GAGVSQSPSNKVTEKGKDVELRCDPISGHTALYWYRQSLGQGLEFLIYFQGNSAPDKSGLPSDRFSAERTGGSVSTLTIQRTQQEDSAVYLCASSSTSGRGDEQFFGPGTRLTVL.

The chain has TRBV10-3 and TRBJ2-7, with 14 positions matching TRBD2. This CDR3 has 13 residues. From germline, CDR1 is ENHRY and CDR2 SYGVKD. With 9 bases clipped from V and 6 bases from J, the junction kept 4 bases outside the gene matches. The CDR3 bases are TGTGCCATAAGAGGACTAGCGGGAGGCGAGCAGTACTTC. It is translated as CAIRGLAGGEQYF.

The rearrangement uses TRBV7-2 and TRBJ2-4, with D possibly TRBD2 on 7 matching bases. Trimming left V 0 bases short and J 0 bases short, with 9 bases between. From germline, CDR1 is SGHTA and CDR2 FQGNSA. The CDR3 has 16 amino acids. CDR3 nucleotide sequence: TGTGCCAGCAGCTTAGCGGGAGGGGGAGCCAAAAACATTCAGTACTTC. Its protein product is CASSLAGGGAKNIQYF. Full variable domain (outside the CDR3, taken from reference TRBV7-2 and TRBJ2-4): GAGVSQSPSNKVTEKGKDVELRCDPISGHTALYWYRQSLGQGLEFLIYFQGNSAPDKSGLPSDRFSAERTGGSVSTLTIQRTQQEDSAVYLCASSLAGGGAKNIQYFGAGTRLSVL.

CDR3 in amino acids: CASSLNGDIQYF. In DNA form, the CDR3 reads TGTGCCAGCAGCTTAAACGGGGACATTCAGTACTTC. The V call is TRBV7-8, the J call TRBJ2-4; weak D call: TRBD2 (5 bases). The CDR3 loop spans 12 amino acids. V was shortened by 2 bases and J by 8 bases, with 7 bases between the two germline ends. The germline V gene encodes CDR1 SGHVS and CDR2 FQNEAQ.

This clone was counted a single time. The chain combines TRBV29-1 with TRBJ2-2; TRBD1 matches at 8 bases. Germline V CDR1 and CDR2: SQVTM, ANQGSEA. Losses at the gene ends were 7 bases for V and 10 bases for J; bases not matched to a gene: 17. This CDR3 spans 15 amino acids. The CDR3 here is CSARTPGQVAEELFF. The CDR3 nucleotides are TGCAGCGCGAGAACTCCGGGACAGGTGGCCGAGGAGCTGTTTTTT.

CDR3 in DNA: TGTGCCAGCAGCGGAGCTAGCTACGAGCAGTACTTC. This encodes CASSGASYEQYF. The rearrangement uses TRBV27 and TRBJ2-7; D call uncertain. Trimming removed 6 bases at V and 3 bases at J, with 9 bases between. From germline, CDR1 is MNHEY and CDR2 SMNVEV (reference sequence). This CDR3 contains 12 residues.

Only one count was recorded for this clone. The chain carries TRBV5-6 and TRBJ2-3; 12 nucleotides line up with TRBD2. Looked up from germline, CDR1 is SGHDT and CDR2 is YYEEEE. The junction had 6 bases not matched to a gene; V was cut back by 1 base and J by 0 bases. This CDR3 contains 18 residues. The CDR3 DNA reads TGTGCCAGCAGCTTGTTCGAGACTAGCGGGAGAAGCACAGATACGCAGTATTTT. Protein sequence: CASSLFETSGRSTDTQYF.

V gene TRBV6-1 combines with J gene TRBJ1-2; D unclear. The CDR3 is made up of 14 amino acids. Germline V gene sequence: CDR1 MNHNS, CDR2 SASEGT. V lost 2 bases, J lost 4 bases, and 11 bases lay in between. This CDR3 is CASSENLRSYGYTF. Written as DNA, the CDR3 is TGTGCCAGCAGTGAAAATCTACGGTCCTATGGCTACACCTTC.

The chain carries TRBV19 and TRBJ1-5; D is perhaps TRBD1 (5 bases). The ends were cut back, 3 bases at V and 0 bases at J, with 12 bases in the middle. The CDR3 has 16 amino acids. Germline values: CDR1 LNHDA, CDR2 SQIVND (reference sequence). The CDR3, as DNA: TGTGCCAGTAGTATGGCAGGACACTATAGCAATCAGCCCCAGCATTTT. Amino acid sequence: CASSMAGHYSNQPQHF.

This chain links TRBV6-1 with TRBJ2-7; no definite D call. The CDR3 has 15 amino acids. The V end was cut by 0 bases, the J end by 0 bases, with 9 bases between. Germline V CDR1 and CDR2: MNHNS, SASEGT. The CDR3 DNA is TGTGCCAGCAGTGAAGCCACCTCCGGCTCCTACGAGCAGTACTTC. Its translation: CASSEATSGSYEQYF.

The chain employs TRBV18 and TRBJ1-4, with TRBD1 matching 11 bases. The CDR3 runs 14 residues. Losses at the gene ends were 3 bases for V and 8 bases for J; bases not matched to a gene: 2. Per germline, CDR1 KGHSH and CDR2 LQKENI. The CDR3, as DNA: TGTGCCAGCTCACCGGGACAGGGGGAAGAAAAACTGTTTTTT. The encoded protein is CASSPGQGEEKLFF. Combining the CDR3 with reference TRBV18 and TRBJ1-4 gives the whole variable domain NAGVMQNPRHLVRRRGQEARLRCSPMKGHSHVYWYRQLPEEGLKFMVYLQKENIIDESGMPKERFSAEFPKEGPSILRIQQVVRGDSAAYFCASSPGQGEEKLFFGSGTQLSVL.

The chain combines TRBV18 with TRBJ2-7, with a weak D call TRBD2 (6 bases). Germline V CDR1 and CDR2: KGHSH, LQKENI. Trimming pared 0 bases from V and 2 bases from J, leaving 11 bases between. CDR3 length: 15 residues. DNA of the CDR3: TGTGCCAGCTCACCACCGAGCGCGGGGACCTACGAGCAGTACTTC. As protein: CASSPPSAGTYEQYF.

The table lists this clone with a count of one. The chain joins TRBV2 to TRBJ2-5; TRBD1 matches at 7 bases. V lost 5 bases, J lost 3 bases, and 9 bases stayed unmatched. The germline CDR1 and CDR2 sequences are SNHLY and FYNNEI. The CDR3 extends over 15 amino acids. CDR3 DNA: TGTGCCAGCAGTTATGGCAGGGGGTTGGAAGAGACCCAGTACTTC. Translation: CASSYGRGLEETQYF.

The count of this clone is one. The chain employs TRBV6-5 and TRBJ2-6; TRBD1 is a possible D gene (5 bases). The CDR3 length is 16 residues. V was cut by 4 bases and J by 0 bases, with 10 bases left in between. Germline lookup yields CDR1 MNHEY and CDR2 SVGAGI. Here the CDR3 DNA reads TGTGCCAGCAGTTGGGGCACGGGCTCTGGGGCCAACGTCCTGACTTTC. It is translated as CASSWGTGSGANVLTF.

V usage is TRBV10-3 and J usage is TRBJ2-5, with D possibly being TRBD2 (6 bases). Trimming left V 7 bases short and J 3 bases short, with 12 bases between. CDR1 ENHRY and CDR2 SYGVKD come from the germline V gene. This CDR3 region has 13 residues. DNA of the CDR3: TGTGCCATCATGAAGACGGGGGAAGAGACCCAGTACTTC. It yields the protein CAIMKTGEETQYF.

The genes are TRBV13 and TRBJ2-1, with TRBD1 matching 8 bases. Germline loops: CDR1 PRHDT, CDR2 FYEKMQ (reference sequence). The V segment lost 5 bases and the J segment 4 bases; nucleotides outside the gene matches: 10. The CDR3 runs 16 residues. The CDR3 sequence: CASSPLGQGAYNEQFF. The CDR3 DNA follows: TGTGCCAGCAGCCCCCTGGGGCAGGGGGCTTACAATGAGCAGTTCTTC.

The rearrangement joins TRBV7-9 to TRBJ2-5; TRBD2 is a possible D gene (7 bases). The DNA end favors TRBJ2-7, so the J call may be wrong. The CDR3 totals 14 residues. The germline CDR1 and CDR2 sequences are SEHNR and FQNEAQ (reference sequence). The CDR3 bases are TGTGCCAGCAGCTTAGCAGGGGGGGGCTACGAGCAGTACTTC. Translated: CASSLAGGGYEQYF.

V usage is TRBV6-1 and J usage is TRBJ2-3; no clear D gene. Germline V gene sequence: CDR1 MNHNS, CDR2 SASEGT. The V end was cut by 7 bases, the J end by 10 bases, with 21 bases between. The CDR3 contains 14 residues. The CDR3 spells CASTRIAPSYAQYF. In nucleotides, the CDR3 is TGTGCCAGCACTCGCATTGCCCCTTCCTATGCGCAGTATTTT.

About this clone itself: One end of the junction varies from germline; a read error may be responsible. The chain couples TRBV7-9 to TRBJ2-6; a possible D gene is TRBD2 (7 bases). Germline CDR1 SEHNR, CDR2 FQNEAQ (reference sequence). The CDR3 runs 16 residues. The CDR3 nucleotides are TGTGCCAGCAGCCTAGCCGGGGGGCCTGGGGCCAACGTCCTGACTTTC. It codes for CASSLAGGPGANVLTF.

V is TRBV9 and J is TRBJ1-6, with D possibly TRBD1 on 5 matching bases. There are 16 residues in the CDR3. The V end was cut by 0 bases, the J end by 6 bases, with 13 bases between. CDR1 is SGDLS, CDR2 YYNGEE, per germline. The CDR3: CASSVGPGQSNSPLHF. Here the CDR3 DNA reads TGTGCCAGCAGCGTAGGACCAGGGCAAAGTAATTCACCCCTCCACTTT.